These 21 T cell receptor beta chains were sequenced from one sample in a study of T cell changes during pregnancy in multiple sclerosis. The repertoire was sequenced with immunoSEQ multiplex PCR; TCRdb's copy has only in-frame clones and lacks some. Among tens of thousands of clones listed, roughly 90% were seen once. The sequencing used peripheral blood, collected in the second trimester of pregnancy. The receptors were sampled from a female donor with multiple sclerosis, enrolled in a pregnancy study.

The rearrangement joins TRBV6-1 to TRBJ2-3; 12 nucleotides agree with TRBD2. Germline V gene sequence: CDR1 MNHNS, CDR2 SASEGT. The CDR3 extends over 17 amino acids. Trimming cost V 4 bases and J 6 bases; bases outside gene matches: 11. CDR3 amino acids: CASSANRTSGDWDTQYF. CDR3 bases: TGTGCCAGCAGTGCAAATAGGACTAGCGGGGATTGGGATACGCAGTATTTT.

The gene calls are TRBV15 and TRBJ2-7, with TRBD1 matching over 7 bases. Germline trimming cut 6 bases from V and 5 bases from J; bases unmatched to any gene: 10. Germline V gives CDR1 LNHNV, CDR2 YYDKDF (reference sequence). This CDR3 region has 14 residues. DNA of the CDR3: TGTGCCACCAGAGATACAGGGGAGAAAAACGAGCAGTACTTC. Translating it yields CATRDTGEKNEQYF.

The J gene is TRBJ2-7, the V gene TRBV5-6; no definite D call. The V gene lost 6 bases and the J gene lost 0 bases, with 7 bases spanning the gap. The germline CDR1 and CDR2 sequences are SGHDT and YYEEEE. CDR3 length: 12 amino acids. CDR3 nucleotide sequence: TGTGCCAGCACTGCGAGCTCCTACGAGCAGTACTTC. It codes for CASTASSYEQYF. Using reference TRBV5-6 and TRBJ2-7 for the parts outside the CDR3, the full variable domain is DAGVTQSPTHLIKTRGQQVTLRCSPKSGHDTVSWYQQALGQGPQFIFQYYEEEERQRGNFPDRFSGHQFPNYSSELNVNALLLGDSALYLCASTASSYEQYFGPGTRLTVT.

This clone was counted a few times. The chain recombines TRBV9 with TRBJ2-7; D not resolved. CDR3 length: 15 residues. CDR1 is SGDLS and CDR2 is YYNGEE in the germline V gene. V was shortened by 0 bases and J by 6 bases, with 16 bases between the two germline ends. CDR3 sequence (DNA): TGTGCCAGCAGCGTAGATCCGATGGCATCGTCCGAGCAGTACTTC. It yields the protein CASSVDPMASSEQYF.

The chain carries TRBV19 and TRBJ1-1; the D is unclear. The CDR3 is 12 residues long. CDR1 and CDR2 from the germline V gene are LNHDA and SQIVND (reference sequence). The V and J ends lost 5 bases and 1 base respectively, with 5 bases between them. The CDR3 bases are TGTGCCAGTAGTCACACGAACACTGAAGCTTTCTTT. It yields the protein CASSHTNTEAFF.

The chain combines TRBV6-5 with TRBJ1-3, with unresolved D. The CDR3 has 16 residues. Germline loops: CDR1 MNHEY, CDR2 SVGAGI. The germline V and J ends were trimmed by 2 bases and 0 bases, with 11 bases remaining between them. The CDR3 spells CASSYGMGDSGNTIYF. The CDR3 coding sequence is TGTGCCAGCAGTTACGGTATGGGAGACTCTGGAAACACCATATATTTT.

V is TRBV6-5 and J is TRBJ2-5; maybe TRBD1 (6 bases). CDR3 length equals 14 residues. Trimming took off 5 bases at V and 3 bases at J, with 13 bases between the two ends. Germline V gene data show CDR1 as MNHEY and CDR2 as SVGAGI. For the CDR3, the DNA is TGTGCCAGCAGTGGCCCCCGGGACAAAGAGACCCAGTACTTC. It translates to CASSGPRDKETQYF.

The genes are TRBV19 and TRBJ2-7; 8 nucleotides line up with TRBD1. The V and J ends lost 5 bases and 8 bases, in that order; junction bases with no gene match: 8. Germline CDR1 reads LNHDA; CDR2 reads SQIVND (reference sequence). There are 13 residues in the CDR3. CDR3 sequence reads: CASSPGQGKKQYF. The CDR3 DNA sequence: TGTGCCAGTAGTCCCGGACAGGGTAAAAAGCAGTACTTC.

The chain couples TRBV5-8 to TRBJ1-5; D uncertain. V lost 3 bases and J 7 bases, leaving 14 bases between the germline ends. This CDR3 spans 14 amino acids. Germline-derived CDR1 and CDR2 are SGHTS and YDEGEE. This CDR3 reads CASSWRGSSQPQHF. The CDR3 DNA reads TGTGCCAGCAGCTGGAGAGGGAGCAGCCAGCCCCAGCATTTT.

The chain carries TRBV28 and TRBJ2-7; 10 nucleotides line up with TRBD2. CDR3 length equals 14 residues. Germline V CDR1 and CDR2: MDHEN, SYDVKM. V was pared by 6 bases and J by 4 bases, with 6 bases of the junction left unmatched. The CDR3, as DNA: TGTGCCAGCAGGCTAGCGGGAGATCTTTACGAGCAGTACTTC. Protein sequence: CASRLAGDLYEQYF. The whole variable domain, filled in from reference TRBV28 and TRBJ2-7, reads DVKVTQSSRYLVKRTGEKVFLECVQDMDHENMFWYRQDPGLGLRLIYFSYDVKMKEKGDIPEGYSVSREKKERFSLILESASTNQTSMYLCASRLAGDLYEQYFGPGTRLTVT.

This sequence joins TRBV11-3 and TRBJ1-1; perhaps TRBD1 as D (6 bases). V was clipped by 0 bases and J by 6 bases, with 14 bases between them. CDR3 size: 15 residues. The germline gives CDR1 SGHNT, CDR2 YENEEA. CDR3 sequence: CASSLEVPGHPEAFF. Here the CDR3 DNA reads TGTGCCAGCAGCTTAGAGGTTCCGGGACACCCTGAAGCTTTCTTT.

The V and J genes are TRBV7-2 and TRBJ2-7, with D possibly being TRBD2 (5 bases). Trimming removed 2 bases from V and 0 bases from J, with 17 bases in between. The CDR3 has 17 amino acids. CDR1 is SGHTA, CDR2 FQGNSA, per germline. The CDR3 is CASSLFVSGRSSYEQYF. CDR3 sequence (DNA): TGTGCCAGCAGCTTATTCGTGAGCGGAAGGAGCTCCTACGAGCAGTACTTC.

This clone has only one observation. This chain uses TRBV19 with TRBJ1-4, with 9 positions matching TRBD1. The CDR3 runs 14 residues. V dropped 5 bases and J dropped 6; count of bases not matched to a gene: 4. The germline CDR1 and CDR2 sequences are LNHDA and SQIVND (reference sequence). The CDR3 is CASSSRTGDEKLFF. DNA of the CDR3: TGTGCCAGTAGTTCCCGGACAGGGGATGAAAAACTGTTTTTT.

V is TRBV2 and J is TRBJ2-3; possible D gene TRBD2, 6 bases. This CDR3 has 14 amino acids. The germline V gene encodes CDR1 SNHLY and CDR2 FYNNEI. V was trimmed by 10 bases and J by 0 bases, leaving 14 bases between them. The DNA of the CDR3 is TGTGCCACTACCCGGGACTTGAGCACAGATACGCAGTATTTT. It translates to CATTRDLSTDTQYF.

The rearrangement links TRBV28 to TRBJ1-1, with 8 nucleotides matching TRBD1. The CDR3 runs to 15 residues. In germline, CDR1 is MDHEN, CDR2 SYDVKM. The junction had 8 bases not matched to a gene; V was cut back by 3 bases and J by 5 bases. CDR3 residues: CASSFYRDRRTEAFF. The CDR3 DNA is TGTGCCAGCAGTTTCTACCGGGACAGGAGAACTGAAGCTTTCTTT.

V and J are TRBV16 and TRBJ2-5, with a possible D match to TRBD1 (5 bases). Trimming stripped 0 bases from V and 4 bases from J, with 9 bases between. Germline values: CDR1 KGHSY, CDR2 FQNENV. This CDR3 is built from 14 residues. CDR3 sequence (DNA): TGTGCCAGCAGCCAATCTGGGGCCGGAGAGACCCAGTACTTC. Its translation: CASSQSGAGETQYF.

For this clone: Other DNA sequences in the sample encode the same CDR3. The chain is built from TRBV30 and TRBJ2-1; TRBD2 aligns across 8 bases. Unmatched junction bases numbered 8, after V lost 0 bases and J lost 4 bases. The CDR3 is made up of 16 amino acids. Per germline, CDR1 GTSNPN and CDR2 SVGIG (reference sequence). Here the CDR3 reads CAWSVLAGGPYNEQFF. In nucleotides, the CDR3 is TGTGCCTGGAGTGTTTTGGCGGGAGGTCCTTACAATGAGCAGTTCTTC.

The chain has TRBV7-6 and TRBJ1-2; 8 bases map to TRBD1. Germline V gene sequence: CDR1 SGHVS, CDR2 FNYEAQ. The CDR3 is 13 residues long. J lost 8 bases, V lost 4 bases, and 6 bases had no gene match. The CDR3 region has the DNA TGTGCCAGCAGCTCGGACAGGGAGGGAGGCTACACCTTC. It is translated as CASSSDREGGYTF. The complete variable domain, with remaining parts taken from reference TRBV7-6 and TRBJ1-2, reads GAGVSQSPRYKVTKRGQDVALRCDPISGHVSLYWYRQALGQGPEFLTYFNYEAQQDKSGLPNDRFSAERPEGSISTLTIQRTEQRDSAMYRCASSSDREGGYTFGSGTRLTVV.

The V gene is TRBV6-9, the J gene TRBJ2-7; D call uncertain. V shed 10 bases and J shed 4 bases, with 5 bases lying between them. The CDR3 spans 9 residues. Germline CDR1 reads MNHGY; CDR2 reads SVAAGI. The chain's CDR3 is CATFYEQYF. The DNA of the CDR3 is TGTGCCACGTTTTACGAGCAGTACTTC.

The J gene is TRBJ2-3, the V gene TRBV7-2; D call uncertain. V was shortened by 4 bases and J by 4 bases, with 6 bases between the two germline ends. In germline, CDR1 is SGHTA, CDR2 FQGNSA. CDR3 length equals 12 residues. This CDR3 reads CASSSGSDTQYF. The DNA of the CDR3 is TGTGCCAGCAGCTCCGGGTCAGATACGCAGTATTTT. Filled out from reference TRBV7-2 and TRBJ2-3, the complete variable domain reads GAGVSQSPSNKVTEKGKDVELRCDPISGHTALYWYRQSLGQGLEFLIYFQGNSAPDKSGLPSDRFSAERTGGSVSTLTIQRTQQEDSAVYLCASSSGSDTQYFGPGTRLTVL.

This chain uses TRBV30 with TRBJ2-7, with 9 bases that match TRBD1. The germline CDR1 and CDR2 sequences are GTSNPN and SVGIG (reference sequence). This CDR3 has 15 amino acids. Trimming at V came to 0 bases and at J to 5 bases, leaving 8 bases not matched to a gene. This CDR3 reads CAWSVRDRVGDEQYF. In DNA form, the CDR3 reads TGTGCCTGGAGTGTACGGGACAGGGTCGGGGACGAGCAGTACTTC.